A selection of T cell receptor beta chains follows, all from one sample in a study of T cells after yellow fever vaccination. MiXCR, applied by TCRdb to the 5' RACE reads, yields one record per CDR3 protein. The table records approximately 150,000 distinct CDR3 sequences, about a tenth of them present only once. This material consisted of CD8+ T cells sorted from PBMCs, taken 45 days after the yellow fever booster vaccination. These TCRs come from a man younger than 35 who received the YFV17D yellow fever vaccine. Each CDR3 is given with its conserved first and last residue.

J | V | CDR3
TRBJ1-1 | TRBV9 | CASSGMNTEAFF
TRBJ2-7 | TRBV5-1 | CASSLEYGANYEQYF
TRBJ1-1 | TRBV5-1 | CASSLTGHFGRDTEAFF
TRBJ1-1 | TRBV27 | CASSFTKNTEAFF
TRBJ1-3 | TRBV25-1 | CASSRQGLSGNTIYF
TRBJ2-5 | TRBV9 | CASSPSGLAETQYF
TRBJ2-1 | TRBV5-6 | CASSLSRGEQFF
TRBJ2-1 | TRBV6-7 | CASSYGESLGAPPRDEQFF
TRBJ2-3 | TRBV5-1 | CASSLAQRGAYTDTQYF
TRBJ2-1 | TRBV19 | CASSPYGQGGNEQFF
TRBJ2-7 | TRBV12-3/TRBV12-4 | CASEGQSYEQYF
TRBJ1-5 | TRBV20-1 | CSATTGTPGQPQHF
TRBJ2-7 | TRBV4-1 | CASSQDLGGLREQYF
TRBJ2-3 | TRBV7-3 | CASSSTGTDTQYF
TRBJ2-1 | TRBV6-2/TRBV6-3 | CASSSTPVGAFNEQFF
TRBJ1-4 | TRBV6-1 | CASSEAGTLGKLFF
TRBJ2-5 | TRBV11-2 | CASSLGGGDQETQYF
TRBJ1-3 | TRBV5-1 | CASSLSGGSGNTIYF
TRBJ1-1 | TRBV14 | CASSQASREAFF
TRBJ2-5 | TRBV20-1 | CSARDHNSNSPETQYF
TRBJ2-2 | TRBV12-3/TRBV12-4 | CASSDRGGTGELFF
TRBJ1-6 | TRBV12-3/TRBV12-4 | CASSFGGGGSPLHF
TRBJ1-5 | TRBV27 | CASSAGWGSNQPQHF
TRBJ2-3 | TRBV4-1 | CASSRVPGLTSTDTQYF
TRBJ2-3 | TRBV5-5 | CASSLPPWRDTDTQYF
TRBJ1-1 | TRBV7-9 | CASSLGESSFRTEAFF
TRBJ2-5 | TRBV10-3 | CAISDLEGLETQYF
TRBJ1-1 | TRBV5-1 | CASSLDREANTEAFF
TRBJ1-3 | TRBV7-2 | CASGSTVNTIYF
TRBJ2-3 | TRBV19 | CARTSGLAGTDTQYF
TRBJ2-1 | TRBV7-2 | CASSLTIGGAHEQFF
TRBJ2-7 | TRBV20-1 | CRWAELYEQYF
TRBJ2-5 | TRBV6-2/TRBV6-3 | CASSYNRDNYEIQETQYF
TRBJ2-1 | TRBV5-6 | CASSLYNAGGRKFF
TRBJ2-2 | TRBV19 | CASSIFYGVNTGELFF
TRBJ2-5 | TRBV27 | CASSDTGTGLQETQYF
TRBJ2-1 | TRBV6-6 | CASSFRGDRRNEQFF
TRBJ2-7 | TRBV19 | CASSKGSVAYYEQYF
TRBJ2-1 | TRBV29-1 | CSVRGLGIYNEQFF
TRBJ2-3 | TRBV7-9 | CASSSYRGGTDTQYF
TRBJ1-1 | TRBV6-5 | CASSRTVPAEAFF
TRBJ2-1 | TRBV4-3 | CASSQTSGGQNEQFF